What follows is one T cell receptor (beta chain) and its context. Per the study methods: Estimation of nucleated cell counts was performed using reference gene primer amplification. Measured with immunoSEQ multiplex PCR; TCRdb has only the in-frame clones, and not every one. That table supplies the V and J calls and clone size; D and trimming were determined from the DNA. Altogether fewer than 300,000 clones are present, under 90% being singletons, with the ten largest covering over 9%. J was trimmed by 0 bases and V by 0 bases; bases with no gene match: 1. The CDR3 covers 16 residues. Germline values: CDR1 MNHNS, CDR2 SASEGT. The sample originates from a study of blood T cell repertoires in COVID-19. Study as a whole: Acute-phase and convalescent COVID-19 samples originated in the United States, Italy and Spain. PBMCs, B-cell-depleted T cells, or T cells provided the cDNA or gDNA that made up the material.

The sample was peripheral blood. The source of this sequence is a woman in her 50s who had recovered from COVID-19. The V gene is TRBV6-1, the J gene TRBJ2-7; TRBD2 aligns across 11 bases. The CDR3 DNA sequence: TGTGCCAGCAGTGAAGCCGGGACTAGCGGCTCCTACGAGCAGTACTTC. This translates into CASSEAGTSGSYEQYF.